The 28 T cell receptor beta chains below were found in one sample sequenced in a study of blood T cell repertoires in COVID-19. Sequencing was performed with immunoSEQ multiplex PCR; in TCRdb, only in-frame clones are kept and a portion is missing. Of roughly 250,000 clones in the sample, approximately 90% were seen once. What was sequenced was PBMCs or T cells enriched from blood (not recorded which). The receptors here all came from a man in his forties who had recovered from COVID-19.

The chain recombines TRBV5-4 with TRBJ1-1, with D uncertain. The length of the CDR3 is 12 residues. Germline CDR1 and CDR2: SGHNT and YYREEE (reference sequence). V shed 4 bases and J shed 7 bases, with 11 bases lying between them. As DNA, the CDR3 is TGTGCCAGCAGCAATTCCACCAGTGAAGCTTTCTTT. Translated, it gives CASSNSTSEAFF.

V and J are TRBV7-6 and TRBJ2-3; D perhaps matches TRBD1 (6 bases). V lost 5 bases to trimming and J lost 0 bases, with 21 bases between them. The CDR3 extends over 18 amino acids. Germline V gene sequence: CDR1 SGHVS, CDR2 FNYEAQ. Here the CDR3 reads CASSRLGRFGGSTDTQYF. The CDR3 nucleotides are TGTGCCAGCAGCCGTTTAGGGAGATTTGGGGGCAGCACAGATACGCAGTATTTT.

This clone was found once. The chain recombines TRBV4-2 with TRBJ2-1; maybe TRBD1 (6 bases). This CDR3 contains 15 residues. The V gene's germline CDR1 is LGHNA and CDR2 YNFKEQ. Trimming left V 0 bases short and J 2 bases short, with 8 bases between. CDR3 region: CASSQEAGAYNEQFF. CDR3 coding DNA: TGTGCCAGCAGCCAAGAGGCAGGGGCCTACAATGAGCAGTTCTTC.

CDR3 DNA sequence: TGTGCCAGCTCATCGGCAGGGGGCGCGTACGAGCAGTACTTC. Translating it yields CASSSAGGAYEQYF. The V and J genes are TRBV18 and TRBJ2-7; TRBD1 agrees at 8 bases. CDR3 length equals 14 residues. The J segment lost 4 bases and the V segment lost 5 bases, leaving 7 bases of the junction unmatched. CDR1 KGHSH and CDR2 LQKENI come from the germline V gene.

The CDR3: CASSLAPDGGYGYTF. CDR3 nucleotide sequence: TGTGCCAGCAGCTTAGCCCCGGATGGGGGGTATGGCTACACCTTC. This rearrangement joins TRBV7-2 to TRBJ1-2; possible D gene TRBD1, 5 bases. Germline loops: CDR1 SGHTA, CDR2 FQGNSA. The V gene lost 0 bases and the J gene lost 5 bases, with 13 bases spanning the gap. The CDR3 loop spans 15 amino acids.

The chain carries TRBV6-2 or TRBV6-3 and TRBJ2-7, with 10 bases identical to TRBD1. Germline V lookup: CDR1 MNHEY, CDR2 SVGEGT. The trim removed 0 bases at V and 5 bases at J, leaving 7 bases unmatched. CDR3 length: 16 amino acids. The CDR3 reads CASSYSEGQGPDEQYF. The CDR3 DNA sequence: TGTGCCAGCAGTTACTCAGAGGGACAGGGGCCGGACGAGCAGTACTTC.

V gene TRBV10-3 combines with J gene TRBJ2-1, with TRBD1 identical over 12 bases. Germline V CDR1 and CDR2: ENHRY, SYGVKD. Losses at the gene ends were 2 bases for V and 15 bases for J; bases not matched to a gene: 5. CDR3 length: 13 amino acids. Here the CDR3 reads CAISEPGQGAAFF. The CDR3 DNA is TGTGCCATCAGTGAGCCGGGACAGGGGGCCGCGTTCTTC.

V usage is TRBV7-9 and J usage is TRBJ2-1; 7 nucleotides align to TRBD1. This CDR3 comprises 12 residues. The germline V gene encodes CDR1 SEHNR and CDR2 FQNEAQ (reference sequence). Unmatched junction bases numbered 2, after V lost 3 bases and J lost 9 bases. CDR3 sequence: CASSFDRVEQFF. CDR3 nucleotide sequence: TGTGCCAGCAGCTTTGACAGGGTTGAGCAGTTCTTC.

This chain's CDR3 is CASSPGQGPNEQFF. DNA of the CDR3: TGTGCCAGCAGCCCTGGACAGGGCCCGAATGAGCAGTTCTTC. The gene calls are TRBV28 and TRBJ2-1; TRBD1 aligns across 8 bases. Trimming took 6 bases from V and 7 from J; bases not matched to a gene: 8. The CDR3 has 14 residues. Germline CDR1 is MDHEN and CDR2 is SYDVKM.

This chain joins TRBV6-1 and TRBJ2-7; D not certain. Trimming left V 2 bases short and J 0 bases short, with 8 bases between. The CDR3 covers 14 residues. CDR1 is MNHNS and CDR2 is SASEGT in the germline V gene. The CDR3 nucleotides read TGTGCCAGCAGTGAACGGGTGTACTCCTACGAGCAGTACTTC. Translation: CASSERVYSYEQYF.

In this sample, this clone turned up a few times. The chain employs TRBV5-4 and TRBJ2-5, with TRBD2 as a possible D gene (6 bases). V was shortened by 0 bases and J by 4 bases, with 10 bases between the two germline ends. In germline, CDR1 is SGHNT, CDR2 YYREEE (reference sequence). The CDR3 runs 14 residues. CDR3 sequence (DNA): TGTGCCAGCAGCTTGGGGACTACGCGAGAGACCCAGTACTTC. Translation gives CASSLGTTRETQYF.

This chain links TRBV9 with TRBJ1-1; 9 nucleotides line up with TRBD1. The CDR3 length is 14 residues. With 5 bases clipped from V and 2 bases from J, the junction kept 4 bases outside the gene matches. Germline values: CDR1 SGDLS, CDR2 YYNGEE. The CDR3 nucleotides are TGTGCCAGCAGAAGGACAGGGGATAACACTGAAGCTTTCTTT. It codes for CASRRTGDNTEAFF.

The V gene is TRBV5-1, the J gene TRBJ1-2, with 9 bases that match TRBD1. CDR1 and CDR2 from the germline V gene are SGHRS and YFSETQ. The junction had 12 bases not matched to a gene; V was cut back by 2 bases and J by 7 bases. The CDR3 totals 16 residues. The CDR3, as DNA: TGCGCCAGCAGCTTTTATCTAACCGGGACAGGGACTGGCTACACCTTC. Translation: CASSFYLTGTGTGYTF.

This CDR3 is CASSEGTSGYEQYF. The CDR3 bases are TGTGCCAGCAGTGAAGGGACTAGCGGTTACGAGCAGTACTTC. This sequence joins TRBV2 and TRBJ2-7, with 10 bases aligning to TRBD2. The CDR3 has 14 amino acids. V dropped 1 base and J dropped 4; count of bases not matched to a gene: 1. CDR1 is SNHLY and CDR2 is FYNNEI in the germline V gene.

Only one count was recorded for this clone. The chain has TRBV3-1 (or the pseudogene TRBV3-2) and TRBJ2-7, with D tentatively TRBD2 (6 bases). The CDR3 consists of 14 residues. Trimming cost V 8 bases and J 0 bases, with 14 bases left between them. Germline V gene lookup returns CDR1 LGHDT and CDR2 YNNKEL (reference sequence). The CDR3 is CASGRDSFSYEQYF. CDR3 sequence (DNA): TGTGCCAGCGGCCGGGACTCATTCTCCTACGAGCAGTACTTC.

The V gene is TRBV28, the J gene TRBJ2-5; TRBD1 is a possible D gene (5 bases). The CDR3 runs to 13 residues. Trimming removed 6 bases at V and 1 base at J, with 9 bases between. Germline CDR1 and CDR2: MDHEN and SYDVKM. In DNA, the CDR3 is TGTGCCAGCAGGCGACAGAGCCAAGAGACCCAGTACTTC. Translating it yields CASRRQSQETQYF.

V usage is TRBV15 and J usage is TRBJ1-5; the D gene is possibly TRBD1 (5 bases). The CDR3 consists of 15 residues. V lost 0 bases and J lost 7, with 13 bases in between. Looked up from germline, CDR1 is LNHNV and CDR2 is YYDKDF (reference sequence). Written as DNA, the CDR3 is TGTGCCACCAGCAGAGATTCGGGGGAAGGGCAGCCCCAGCATTTT. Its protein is CATSRDSGEGQPQHF.

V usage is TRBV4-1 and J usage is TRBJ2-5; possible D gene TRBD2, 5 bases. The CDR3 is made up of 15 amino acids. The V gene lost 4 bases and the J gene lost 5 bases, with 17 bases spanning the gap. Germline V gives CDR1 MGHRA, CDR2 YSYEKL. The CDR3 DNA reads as TGCGCCAGCAGCCCCCACGGACTTACCGCGGAGACCCAGTACTTC. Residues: CASSPHGLTAETQYF.

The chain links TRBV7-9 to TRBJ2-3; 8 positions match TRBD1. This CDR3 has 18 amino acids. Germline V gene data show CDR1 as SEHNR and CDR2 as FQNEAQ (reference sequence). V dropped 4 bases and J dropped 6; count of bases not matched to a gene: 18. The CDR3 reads CASSSGQGRGFTSDTQYF. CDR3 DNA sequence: TGTGCCAGCAGCTCAGGACAGGGCAGGGGATTTACCTCCGATACGCAGTATTTT.

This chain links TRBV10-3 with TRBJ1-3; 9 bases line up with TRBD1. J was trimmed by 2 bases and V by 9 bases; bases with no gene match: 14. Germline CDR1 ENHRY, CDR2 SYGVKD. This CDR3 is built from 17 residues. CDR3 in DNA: TGTGCCATTTCCGGGACAGGGTTACAGCTGACTGGAAACACCATATATTTT. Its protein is CAISGTGLQLTGNTIYF.

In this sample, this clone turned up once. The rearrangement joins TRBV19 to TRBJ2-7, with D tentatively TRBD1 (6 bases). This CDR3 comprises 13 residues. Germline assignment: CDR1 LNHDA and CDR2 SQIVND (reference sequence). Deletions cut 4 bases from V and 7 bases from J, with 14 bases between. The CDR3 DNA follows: TGTGCCAGTAGTAGGGGGCCAGAGGGGGAGCAGTACTTC. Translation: CASSRGPEGEQYF.

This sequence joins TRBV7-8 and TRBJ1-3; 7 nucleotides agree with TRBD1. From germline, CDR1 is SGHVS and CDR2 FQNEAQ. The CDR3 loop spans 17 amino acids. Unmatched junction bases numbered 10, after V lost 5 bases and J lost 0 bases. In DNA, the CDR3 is TGTGCCAGCAGCATCGTCCGACAGGGACGCTCTGGAAACACCATATATTTT. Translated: CASSIVRQGRSGNTIYF. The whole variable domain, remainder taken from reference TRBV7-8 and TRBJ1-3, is GAGVSQSPRYKVAKRGQDVALRCDPISGHVSLFWYQQALGQGPEFLTYFQNEAQLDKSGLPSDRFFAERPEGSVSTLKIQRTQQEDSAVYLCASSIVRQGRSGNTIYFGEGSWLTVV.

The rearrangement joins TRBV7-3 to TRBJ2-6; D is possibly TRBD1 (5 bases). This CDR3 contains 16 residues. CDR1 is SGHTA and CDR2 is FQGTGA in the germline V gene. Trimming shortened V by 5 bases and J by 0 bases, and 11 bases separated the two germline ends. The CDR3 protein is CASSLGHLSGANVLTF. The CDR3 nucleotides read TGTGCCAGCAGCCTCGGACACCTCTCTGGGGCCAACGTCCTGACTTTC. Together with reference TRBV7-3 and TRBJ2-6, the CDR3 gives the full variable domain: GAGVSQTPSNKVTEKGKYVELRCDPISGHTALYWYRQSLGQGPEFLIYFQGTGAADDSGLPNDRFFAVRPEGSVSTLKIQRTERGDSAVYLCASSLGHLSGANVLTFGAGSRLTVL.

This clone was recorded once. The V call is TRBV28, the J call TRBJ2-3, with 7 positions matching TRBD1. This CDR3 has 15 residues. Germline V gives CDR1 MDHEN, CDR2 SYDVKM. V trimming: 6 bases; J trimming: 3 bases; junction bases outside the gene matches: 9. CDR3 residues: CASRPGTDSTDTQYF. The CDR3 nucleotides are TGTGCCAGCAGACCCGGGACAGACTCTACAGATACGCAGTATTTT.

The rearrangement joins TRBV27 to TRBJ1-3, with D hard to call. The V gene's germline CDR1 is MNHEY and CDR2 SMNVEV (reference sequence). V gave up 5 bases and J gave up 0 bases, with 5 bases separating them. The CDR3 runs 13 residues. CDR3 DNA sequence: TGTGCCAGCAGTCCCCACTCTGGAAACACCATATATTTT. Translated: CASSPHSGNTIYF.

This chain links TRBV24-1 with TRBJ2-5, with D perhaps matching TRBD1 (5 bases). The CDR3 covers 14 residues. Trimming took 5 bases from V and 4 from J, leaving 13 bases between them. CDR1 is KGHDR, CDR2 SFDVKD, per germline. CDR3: CATSGKGAGETQYF. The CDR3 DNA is TGTGCCACCAGTGGAAAAGGGGCTGGAGAGACCCAGTACTTC.

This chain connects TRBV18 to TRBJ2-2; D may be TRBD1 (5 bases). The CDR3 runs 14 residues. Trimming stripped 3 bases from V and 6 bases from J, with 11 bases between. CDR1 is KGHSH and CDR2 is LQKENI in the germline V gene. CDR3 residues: CASSPQGIAGELFF. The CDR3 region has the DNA TGTGCCAGCTCACCGCAGGGTATCGCCGGGGAGCTGTTTTTT.

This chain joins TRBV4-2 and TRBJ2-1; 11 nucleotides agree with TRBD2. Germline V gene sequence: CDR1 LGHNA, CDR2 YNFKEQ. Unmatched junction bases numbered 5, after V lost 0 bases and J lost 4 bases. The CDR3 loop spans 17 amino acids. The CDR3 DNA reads TGTGCCAGCAGCCAAGATGACGTAGCGGGGGGGTACAATGAGCAGTTCTTC. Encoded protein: CASSQDDVAGGYNEQFF.